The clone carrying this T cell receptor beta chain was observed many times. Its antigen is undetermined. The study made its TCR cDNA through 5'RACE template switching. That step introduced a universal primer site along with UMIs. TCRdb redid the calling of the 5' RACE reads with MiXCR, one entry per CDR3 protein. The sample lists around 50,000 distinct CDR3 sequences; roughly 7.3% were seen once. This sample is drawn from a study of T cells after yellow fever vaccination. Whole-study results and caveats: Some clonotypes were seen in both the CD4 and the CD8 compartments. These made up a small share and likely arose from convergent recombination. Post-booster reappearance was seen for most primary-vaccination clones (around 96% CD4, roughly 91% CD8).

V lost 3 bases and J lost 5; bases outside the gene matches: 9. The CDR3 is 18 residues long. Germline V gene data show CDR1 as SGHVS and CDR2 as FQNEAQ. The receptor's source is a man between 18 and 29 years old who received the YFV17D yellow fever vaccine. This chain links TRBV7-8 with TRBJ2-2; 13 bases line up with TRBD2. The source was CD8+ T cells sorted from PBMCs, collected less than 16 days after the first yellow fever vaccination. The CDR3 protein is CASSLLGQTSGGTGELFF. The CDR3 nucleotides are TGTGCCAGCAGCTTGTTGGGCCAGACTAGCGGGGGGACCGGGGAGCTGTTTTTT.